The clone carrying this T cell receptor beta chain has a handful of counts. Its antigen is undetermined. The sample belongs to a study of T-cell memory formation after mild COVID-19. Findings and limits, study-wide: Contracting CD4+ clones were located mainly in CM and EM, and CD8+ clones in EMRA.

TCRdb recomputed calls from the 5' RACE reads with MiXCR, one row per CDR3 protein. The table has 450,000 or so distinct CDR3 sequences, around a quarter seen once. The V and J ends lost 6 bases and 7 bases respectively, with 14 bases between them. CDR1 is KGHDR and CDR2 is SFDVKD in the germline V gene. This CDR3 is 13 amino acids long. The sample was PBMCs or a T cell subset sorted from them (not recorded which). This rearrangement joins TRBV24-1 to TRBJ1-2; D might be TRBD1 (5 bases). The TCR was taken from an adult woman who had mild COVID-19 (a few samples of this study predate the infection). Cell type and time point are not known. The CDR3 DNA follows: TGTGCCACCAGTCAGGTCTCGCAGGGTGGCTACACCTTC. Translated: CATSQVSQGGYTF.